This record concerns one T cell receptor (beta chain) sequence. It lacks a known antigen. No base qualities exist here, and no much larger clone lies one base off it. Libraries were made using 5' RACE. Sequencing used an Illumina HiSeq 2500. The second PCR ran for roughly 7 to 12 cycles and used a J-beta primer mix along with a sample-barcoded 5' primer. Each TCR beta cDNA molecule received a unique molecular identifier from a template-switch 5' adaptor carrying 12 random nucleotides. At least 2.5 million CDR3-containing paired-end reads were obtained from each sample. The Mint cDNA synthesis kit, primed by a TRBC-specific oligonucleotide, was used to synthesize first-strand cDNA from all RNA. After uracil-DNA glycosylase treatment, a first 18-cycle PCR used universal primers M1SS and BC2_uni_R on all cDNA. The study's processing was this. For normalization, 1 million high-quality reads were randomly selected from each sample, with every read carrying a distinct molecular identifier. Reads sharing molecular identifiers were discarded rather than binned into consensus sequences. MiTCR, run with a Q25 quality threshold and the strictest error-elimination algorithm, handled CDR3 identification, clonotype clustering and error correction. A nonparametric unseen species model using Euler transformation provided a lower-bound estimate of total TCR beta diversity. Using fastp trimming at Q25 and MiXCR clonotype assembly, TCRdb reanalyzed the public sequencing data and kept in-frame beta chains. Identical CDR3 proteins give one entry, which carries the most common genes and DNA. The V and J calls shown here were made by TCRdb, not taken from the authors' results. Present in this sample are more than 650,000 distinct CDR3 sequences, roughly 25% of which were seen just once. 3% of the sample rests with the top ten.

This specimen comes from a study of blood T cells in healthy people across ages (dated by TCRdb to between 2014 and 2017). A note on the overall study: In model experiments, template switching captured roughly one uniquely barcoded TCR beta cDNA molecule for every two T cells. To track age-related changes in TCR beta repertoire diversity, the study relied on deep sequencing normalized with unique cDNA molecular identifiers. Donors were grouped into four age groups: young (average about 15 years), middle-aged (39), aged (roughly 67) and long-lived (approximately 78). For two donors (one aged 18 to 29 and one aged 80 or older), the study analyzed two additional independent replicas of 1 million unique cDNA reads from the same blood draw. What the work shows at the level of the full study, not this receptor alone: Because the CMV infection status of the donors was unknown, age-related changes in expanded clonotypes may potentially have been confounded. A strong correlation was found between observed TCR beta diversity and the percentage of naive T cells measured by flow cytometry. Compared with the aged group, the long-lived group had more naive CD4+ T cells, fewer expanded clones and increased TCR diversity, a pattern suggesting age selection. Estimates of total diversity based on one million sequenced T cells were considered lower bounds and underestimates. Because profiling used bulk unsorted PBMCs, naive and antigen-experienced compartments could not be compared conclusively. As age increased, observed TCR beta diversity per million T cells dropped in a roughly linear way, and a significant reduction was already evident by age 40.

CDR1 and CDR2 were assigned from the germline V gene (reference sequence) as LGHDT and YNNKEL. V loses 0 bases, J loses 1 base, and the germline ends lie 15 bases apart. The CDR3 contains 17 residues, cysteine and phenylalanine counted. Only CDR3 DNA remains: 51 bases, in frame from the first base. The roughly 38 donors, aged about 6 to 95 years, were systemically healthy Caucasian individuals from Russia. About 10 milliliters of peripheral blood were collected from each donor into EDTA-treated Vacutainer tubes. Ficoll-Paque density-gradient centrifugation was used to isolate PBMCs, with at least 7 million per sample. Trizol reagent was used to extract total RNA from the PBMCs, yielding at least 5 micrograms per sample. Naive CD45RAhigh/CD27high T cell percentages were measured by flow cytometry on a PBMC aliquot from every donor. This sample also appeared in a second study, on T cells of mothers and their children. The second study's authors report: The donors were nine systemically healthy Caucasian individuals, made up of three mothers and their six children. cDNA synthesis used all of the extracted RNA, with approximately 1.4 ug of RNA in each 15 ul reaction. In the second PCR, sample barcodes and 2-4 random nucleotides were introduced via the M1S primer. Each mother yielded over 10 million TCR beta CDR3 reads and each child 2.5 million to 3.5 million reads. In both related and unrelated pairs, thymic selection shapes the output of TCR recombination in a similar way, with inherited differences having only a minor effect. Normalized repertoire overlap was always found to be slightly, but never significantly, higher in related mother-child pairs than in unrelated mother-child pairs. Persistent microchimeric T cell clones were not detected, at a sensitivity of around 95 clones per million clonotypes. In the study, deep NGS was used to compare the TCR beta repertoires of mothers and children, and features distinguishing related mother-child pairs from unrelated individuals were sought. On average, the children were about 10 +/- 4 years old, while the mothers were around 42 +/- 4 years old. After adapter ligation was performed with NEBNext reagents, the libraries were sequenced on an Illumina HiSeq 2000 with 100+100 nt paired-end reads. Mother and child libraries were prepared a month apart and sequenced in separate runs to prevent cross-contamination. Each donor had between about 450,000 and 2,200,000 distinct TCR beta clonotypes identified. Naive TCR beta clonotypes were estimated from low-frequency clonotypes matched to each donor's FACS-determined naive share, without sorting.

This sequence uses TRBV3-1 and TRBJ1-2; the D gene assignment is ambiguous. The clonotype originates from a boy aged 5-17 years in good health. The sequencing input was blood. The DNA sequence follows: TGTGCCAGCAGCCAAGAGTGGGAGGGTGACCTTAACTATGGCTACACCTTC. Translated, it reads CASSQEWEGDLNYGYTF.